What follows are 14 T cell receptor beta chains derived from one specimen sequenced in a study of identical twins. TCRdb re-called the 5' RACE reads with MiXCR, one entry per CDR3 protein. The data contain around 100,000 distinct CDR3 sequences, just under 6% of them singletons. The sample taken for sequencing was memory T cells sorted from blood. The receptors come from a woman between 45 and 65 years old in good health.

In its sample, this clonotype was seen many times. The rearrangement joins TRBV20-1 to TRBJ2-3, with 8 bases fitting TRBD2. The CDR3 contains 15 residues. Germline V gene sequence: CDR1 DFQATT, CDR2 SNEGSKA (reference sequence). Unmatched junction bases numbered 10, after V lost 6 bases and J lost 2 bases. CDR3 sequence (DNA): TGCAGTGCATCTATTAGCGGGATTAACACAGATACGCAGTATTTT. Translating it yields CSASISGINTDTQYF.

The sample holds many counts of this clonotype. J is TRBJ1-6 and V is TRBV12-3 or TRBV12-4, with TRBD1 as a possible D gene (6 bases). The ends were cut back, 3 bases at V and 7 bases at J, with 10 bases in the middle. The CDR3 covers 14 residues. This CDR3 reads CASSFGGKNSPLHF. In DNA, the CDR3 is TGTGCCAGCAGTTTTGGGGGCAAAAATTCACCCCTCCACTTT.

The chain employs TRBV12-3 or TRBV12-4 and TRBJ2-2; 10 bases map to TRBD2. V gave up 7 bases and J gave up 5 bases; unmatched junction bases: 4. CDR3 length equals 14 residues. In nucleotides, the CDR3 is TGTGCCAGCATTCGAGCGGGAGGGACCGGGGAGCTGTTTTTT. This encodes CASIRAGGTGELFF.

This clonotype has a count of ten or more. The chain has TRBV15 and TRBJ2-3; no clear D gene. The CDR3 has 11 residues. Germline V gives CDR1 LNHNV, CDR2 YYDKDF (reference sequence). V lost 4 bases and J lost 2, with 1 base in between. The CDR3 protein is CATSITDTQYF. CDR3 DNA sequence: TGTGCCACCAGCATCACAGATACGCAGTATTTT.

Many counts were recorded for this clonotype. V usage is TRBV7-9 and J usage is TRBJ1-5, with D perhaps TRBD1 (5 bases). This CDR3 is 14 amino acids long. Trimming removed 5 bases from V and 1 base from J, with 9 bases in between. Per germline, CDR1 SEHNR and CDR2 FQNEAQ (reference sequence). In DNA, the CDR3 is TGTGCCAGCAGCCGAGGGGAGAGCAATCAGCCCCAGCATTTT. Translated, it gives CASSRGESNQPQHF. Full variable domain (missing parts from reference TRBV7-9 and TRBJ1-5): DTGVSQNPRHKITKRGQNVTFRCDPISEHNRLYWYRQTLGQGPEFLTYFQNEAQLEKSRLLSDRFSAERPKGSFSTLEIQRTEQGDSAMYLCASSRGESNQPQHFGDGTRLSIL.

In this sample, this clonotype turned up many times. The V call is TRBV11-2, the J call TRBJ2-7, with D perhaps matching TRBD1 (5 bases). The CDR3 has 13 amino acids. Germline CDR1 SGHAT, CDR2 FQNNGV. With 0 bases removed from V and 6 bases from J, the gap between germline ends came to 9 bases. The CDR3 nucleotides read TGTGCCAGCAGCTTAGAAAGGGGTGGCGAGCAGTACGTC. It yields the protein CASSLERGGEQYV.

In its sample, this clonotype was seen many times. The DNA of the CDR3 is TGTGCCAGCAGTTTGGGGGCGGAGACCCAGTACTTC. Translated: CASSLGAETQYF. V usage is TRBV28 and J usage is TRBJ2-5; D is perhaps TRBD1 (6 bases). The CDR3 sequence is 12 residues long. The germline V and J ends were trimmed by 3 bases and 5 bases, with 7 bases remaining between them. CDR1 is MDHEN, CDR2 SYDVKM, per germline.

This clonotype has a handful of counts. This rearrangement joins TRBV11-3 to TRBJ2-1; 9 positions agree with TRBD2. From germline, CDR1 is SGHNT and CDR2 YENEEA. J was trimmed by 0 bases and V by 4 bases; bases with no gene match: 22. The CDR3 consists of 22 residues. CDR3 region: CASSSYLANPGLAASSYNEQFF. CDR3 DNA: TGTGCCAGCAGCTCCTACTTAGCGAACCCGGGACTAGCAGCCTCCTCCTACAATGAGCAGTTCTTC.

This clonotype was detected ten times or more. The rearrangement links TRBV5-1 to TRBJ2-2; D not resolved. Germline CDR1 is SGHRS and CDR2 is YFSETQ. This CDR3 contains 12 residues. V lost 5 bases and J 2 bases, leaving 4 bases between the germline ends. CDR3 sequence: CASRGNTGELFF. The CDR3 DNA is TGCGCCAGCAGGGGAAACACCGGGGAGCTGTTTTTT.

This clonotype was detected ten times or more. This chain uses TRBV5-5 with TRBJ2-2; no clear D gene. Germline CDR1 is SGHKS and CDR2 is YYEKEE (reference sequence). The germline V and J ends were trimmed by 3 bases and 7 bases, with 10 bases remaining between them. The CDR3 consists of 13 residues. The CDR3 DNA follows: TGTGCCAGCAGCTGGGGATCGGGCGGGGAGCTGTTTTTT. Its protein is CASSWGSGGELFF.

This clonotype was recorded at least ten times. This chain links TRBV18 with TRBJ2-1, with TRBD2 matching 8 bases. J was trimmed by 6 bases and V by 3 bases; bases with no gene match: 7. CDR1 is KGHSH, CDR2 LQKENI, per germline. The CDR3 loop spans 15 amino acids. In DNA, the CDR3 is TGTGCCAGCTCACCCAGCGGGAGTTTGGCCAATGAGCAGTTCTTC. This sequence encodes CASSPSGSLANEQFF.

This clonotype was detected many times. The rearrangement joins TRBV20-1 to TRBJ2-7, with D uncertain. V lost 0 bases and J 3 bases, leaving 12 bases between the germline ends. Germline V lookup: CDR1 DFQATT, CDR2 SNEGSKA (reference sequence). The CDR3 loop spans 14 amino acids. The CDR3 loop is CSARDAQRDYEQYF. CDR3 nucleotides: TGCAGTGCTAGAGATGCCCAGCGAGACTACGAGCAGTACTTC.

This clonotype was seen more than once but under ten times. The chain recombines TRBV27 with TRBJ1-2, with D tentatively TRBD1 (5 bases). The length of the CDR3 is 12 residues. CDR1 and CDR2 from the germline V gene are MNHEY and SMNVEV (reference sequence). Between the trimmed V and J ends, which lost 7 bases and 3 bases, there was a span of 9 bases. The CDR3: CASMGEDYGYTF. In DNA form, the CDR3 reads TGTGCCAGCATGGGGGAGGACTATGGCTACACCTTC.

This clonotype was detected a few times. This chain connects TRBV4-1 to TRBJ2-3, with D possibly being TRBD2 (6 bases). V lost 1 base to trimming and J lost 4 bases, with 15 bases between them. CDR1 is MGHRA and CDR2 is YSYEKL in the germline V gene. The CDR3 sequence is 16 residues long. CDR3 coding DNA: TGCGCCAGCAGCCAAGGACTGGCGGGACGGGCAGATACGCAGTATTTT. This translates into CASSQGLAGRADTQYF.